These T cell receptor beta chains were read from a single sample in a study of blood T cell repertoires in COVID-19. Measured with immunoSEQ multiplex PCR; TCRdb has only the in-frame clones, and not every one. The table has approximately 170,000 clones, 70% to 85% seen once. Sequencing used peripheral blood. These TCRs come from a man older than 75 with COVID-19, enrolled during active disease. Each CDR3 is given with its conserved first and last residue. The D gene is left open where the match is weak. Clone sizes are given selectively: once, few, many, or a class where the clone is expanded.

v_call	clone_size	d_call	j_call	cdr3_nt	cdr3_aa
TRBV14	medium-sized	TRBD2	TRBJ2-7	TGTGCGACTAAACTAGGGGGACTAGCGGGGACCTACGAGCAGTACTTC	CATKLGGLAGTYEQYF
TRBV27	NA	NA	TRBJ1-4	TGTGCCAGCAGTCCGATCGGTGAAAAACTGTTTTTT	CASSPIGEKLFF
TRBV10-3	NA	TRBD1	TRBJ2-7	TGTGCCATCAGTGATCCGGCAGGGGGCTTTTTTTTTCCAGCCTACGAGCAGTACTTC	CAISDPAGGFFFPAYEQYF
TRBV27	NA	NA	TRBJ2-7	TGTGCCAGCAGTCAAGACCGGGCGGGGGAGCAGTACTTC	CASSQDRAGEQYF
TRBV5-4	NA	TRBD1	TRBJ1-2	TGTGCCAGCAGCCTCGGGACAGGGGGGGACTATGGCTACACCTTC	CASSLGTGGDYGYTF
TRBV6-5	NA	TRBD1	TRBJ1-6	TGTGCCAGCAGCGTTGACAGGGTCCCAAGTTCACCCCTCCACTTT	CASSVDRVPSSPLHF
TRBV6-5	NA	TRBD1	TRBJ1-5	TGTGCCAGCACTGGGACAGCGGCCCAGCATTTT	CASTGTAAQHF
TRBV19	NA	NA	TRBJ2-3	TGTGCCAGTAGTTCTAAGGGGGCAGATACGCAGTATTTT	CASSSKGADTQYF
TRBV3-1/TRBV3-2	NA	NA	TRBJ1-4	TGTGCCAGCAGCTCGACAGGTGAAAAACTGTTTTTT	CASSSTGEKLFF
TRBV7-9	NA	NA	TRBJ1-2	TGTGCCAGCAGCTTACCCCAGGGGACCGCCTATGGCTACACCTTC	CASSLPQGTAYGYTF
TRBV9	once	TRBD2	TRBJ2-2	TGTGCCAGCAGCGCCCCTAAACTAGCGGGGGGTTTCGGGGAGCTGTTTTTT	CASSAPKLAGGFGELFF
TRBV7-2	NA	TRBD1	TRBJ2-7	TGTGCCAGCAGCTTAATCCAGGGGGCCTACGAGCAGTACTTC	CASSLIQGAYEQYF
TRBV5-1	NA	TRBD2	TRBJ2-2	TGCGCCAGCAGCTTGATACTAGCGGGGGGAAACACCGGGGAGCTGTTTTTT	CASSLILAGGNTGELFF
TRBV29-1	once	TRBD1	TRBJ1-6	TGCAGCGTTCAAGCCGGGACAGGGTGGAATTCACCCCTCCACTTT	CSVQAGTGWNSPLHF
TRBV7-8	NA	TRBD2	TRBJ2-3	TGTGCCAGCAGCTTAGCGGCGGGGGTGGGCCGAGATACGCAGTATTTT	CASSLAAGVGRDTQYF
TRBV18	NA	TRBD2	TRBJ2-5	TGTGCCAGCTCACCACTAGCGGGGTTACAAGAGACCCAGTACTTC	CASSPLAGLQETQYF
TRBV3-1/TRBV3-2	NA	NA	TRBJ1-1	TGTGCCAGCAGCCAGCGGACTGAAGCTTTCTTT	CASSQRTEAFF
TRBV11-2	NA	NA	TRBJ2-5	TGTGCCAGCAGCTCACCTCGGGAGCAAGAGACCCAGTACTTC	CASSSPREQETQYF
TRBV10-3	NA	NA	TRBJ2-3	TGTGCCATCAGTGCCCCCCCCGGAACAGGGAACGCAGATACGCAGTATTTT	CAISAPPGTGNADTQYF
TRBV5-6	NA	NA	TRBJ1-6	TGTGCCAGCAGCTTGGGGCAGGGTTTTTCACCCCTCCACTTT	CASSLGQGFSPLHF
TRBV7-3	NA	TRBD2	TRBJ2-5	TGTGCCAGCAGCCGCTCTGGGACTAGCGGGGGGGGGCAGACCCAGTACTTC	CASSRSGTSGGGQTQYF
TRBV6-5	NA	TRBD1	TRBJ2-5	TGTGCCAGCAGTTCGCAGGGGGCGGGGGAGACCCAGTACTTC	CASSSQGAGETQYF
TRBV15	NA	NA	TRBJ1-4	TGTGCCACCAGCACGGGGGGGGGAAGTGAAAAACTGTTTTTT	CATSTGGGSEKLFF
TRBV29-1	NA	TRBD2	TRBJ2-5	TGCAGCGCGAGGGGACTAGGCGGCGAGACCCAGTACTTC	CSARGLGGETQYF
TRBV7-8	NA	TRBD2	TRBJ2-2	TGTGCCAGCAGCTTCTTTTCTAGCGGGGGCCCGAACACCGGGGAGCTGTTTTTT	CASSFFSSGGPNTGELFF
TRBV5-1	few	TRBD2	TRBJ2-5	TGCGCCAGCAGCTACCTTAGCGGGGGGAGAGAGACCCAGTACTTC	CASSYLSGGRETQYF
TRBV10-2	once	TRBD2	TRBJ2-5	TGCGCCAGTCTTAGCGGGGAAGAGACCCAGTACTTC	CASLSGEETQYF
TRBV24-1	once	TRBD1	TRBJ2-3	TGTGCCACCAGTGATTTGCCCGGACAGGGCTCAGATACGCAGTATTTT	CATSDLPGQGSDTQYF
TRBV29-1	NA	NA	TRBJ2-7	TGCAGCGGGGGTGGCGGCGCCTACGAGCAGTACTTC	CSGGGGAYEQYF